Shown below are 12 T cell receptor beta chains from a single sample sequenced in a study of T cells in Graves' hyperthyroidism and ophthalmopathy. Amplification of TCR beta CDR3 regions was performed using RNA transcripts as template. Carried out on the TCR CDR3, a first-round RT-PCR used the HTBI primer set. One entry per CDR3 protein, called by TCRdb with MiXCR from the multiplex PCR reads. This table has around 300,000 distinct CDR3 sequences, over 20% appearing once. Sequenced: blood. The receptors were gathered from a man aged 30 to 45 with Graves' ophthalmopathy.

This clonotype was observed many times. V and J are TRBV20-1 and TRBJ1-2; D unclear. V lost 5 bases and J lost 5, with 12 bases in between. This CDR3 has 12 residues. The germline V gene has CDR1 DFQATT and CDR2 SNEGSKA (reference sequence). The CDR3 region has the DNA TGCAGTGCTCAGACTTGGCGGTATGGCTACACCTTC. Translated, it gives CSAQTWRYGYTF.

This chain links TRBV11-2 with TRBJ2-4; weak D call: TRBD2 (5 bases). Germline values: CDR1 SGHAT, CDR2 FQNNGV. The ends were cut back, 5 bases at V and 3 bases at J, with 20 bases in the middle. This CDR3 is built from 17 residues. This CDR3 reads CASSPGGLGVGKNIQYF. The CDR3 region has the DNA TGTGCCAGCAGCCCTGGAGGTCTTGGAGTAGGCAAAAACATTCAGTACTTC.

This clonotype has more than one count but fewer than ten. The chain links TRBV10-2 to TRBJ1-1; D perhaps matches TRBD1 (6 bases). Germline V gene sequence: CDR1 WSHSY, CDR2 SAAADI. The length of the CDR3 is 13 residues. Trimming removed 9 bases from V and 0 bases from J, with 11 bases in between. CDR3 region: CASKGGMNTEAFF. The DNA for the CDR3 is TGCGCCAGTAAAGGGGGAATGAACACTGAAGCTTTCTTT.

As regards this clonotype: Being one base from a much bigger clone, this may be a read error. The chain employs TRBV30 and TRBJ1-5, with D unclear. The CDR3 sequence is 13 residues long. CDR1 and CDR2 from the germline V gene are GTSNPN and SVGIG (reference sequence). CDR3 sequence: CAWEKARNQLQHF. For the CDR3, the DNA is TGTGCCTGGGAGAAGGCACGCAATCAGCTCCAGCATTTT.

This clonotype has more than one count but fewer than ten. The V and J genes are TRBV4-1 and TRBJ1-5; D ambiguous. Trimming left V 0 bases short and J 7 bases short, with 13 bases between. Germline V gives CDR1 MGHRA, CDR2 YSYEKL. The CDR3 loop spans 15 amino acids. This CDR3 reads CASSQDWQVGQPQHF. CDR3 DNA: TGCGCCAGCAGCCAAGATTGGCAGGTAGGGCAGCCCCAGCATTTT.

This clonotype appeared many times. CDR3 sequence (DNA): TGTGCCAGCAGCCAGCCCCAGGGGGCGGACACTGAAGCTTTCTTT. Translation: CASSQPQGADTEAFF. V and J are TRBV3-1 and TRBJ1-1, with TRBD1 matching 8 bases. This CDR3 is built from 15 residues. Losses at the gene ends were 3 bases for V and 3 bases for J; bases not matched to a gene: 6. Germline-derived CDR1 and CDR2 are LGHDT and YNNKEL (reference sequence).

About this clonotype itself: A much larger clone differs from this one at a single base, so this may be a read error. The chain recombines TRBV20-1 with TRBJ2-5; D may be TRBD2 (6 bases). Germline V lookup: CDR1 DFQATT, CDR2 SNEGSKA (reference sequence). The CDR3 has 12 amino acids. This CDR3 is CSARDLRETQCF. Here the CDR3 DNA reads TGCAGTGCTAGAGATCTTCGGGAGACCCAGTGCTTC.

This clonotype was picked up one time. The gene calls are TRBV6-2 or TRBV6-3 and TRBJ1-4; possibly TRBD1 for D (5 bases). Germline V gene data show CDR1 as MNHEY and CDR2 as SVGEGT. The CDR3 spans 15 residues. Trimming stripped 0 bases from V and 8 bases from J, with 13 bases between. For the CDR3, the DNA is TGTGCCAGCAGTTACTCCCGGGGGGTAAAGGAAAAACTGTTTTTT. It specifies CASSYSRGVKEKLFF.

This clonotype was picked up a small number of times. The V and J genes are TRBV28 and TRBJ2-1; TRBD2 aligns across 9 bases. This CDR3 has 16 residues. Trimming cost V 4 bases and J 9 bases; bases outside gene matches: 13. Germline V lookup: CDR1 MDHEN, CDR2 SYDVKM. The CDR3 DNA follows: TGTGCCAGCAGTTACGGGTTAGCGGGAGTCGGAGGTGAGCAGTTCTTC. The encoded protein is CASSYGLAGVGGEQFF. Full variable domain (outside the CDR3, taken from reference TRBV28 and TRBJ2-1): DVKVTQSSRYLVKRTGEKVFLECVQDMDHENMFWYRQDPGLGLRLIYFSYDVKMKEKGDIPEGYSVSREKKERFSLILESASTNQTSMYLCASSYGLAGVGGEQFFGPGTRLTVL.

This clonotype occurred a few times. The chain employs TRBV5-1 and TRBJ2-1, with 11 bases matching TRBD2. The V gene's germline CDR1 is SGHRS and CDR2 YFSETQ. This CDR3 is 14 amino acids long. The junction had 4 bases not matched to a gene; V was cut back by 2 bases and J by 9 bases. The CDR3 region has the DNA TGCGCCAGCAGCTTCACTAGCGGGAGTAGTGAGCAGTTCTTC. It is translated as CASSFTSGSSEQFF.

The chain recombines TRBV24-1 with TRBJ1-2; the match to TRBD1 covers 9 bases. With 4 bases clipped from V and 4 bases from J, the junction kept 9 bases outside the gene matches. CDR3 length: 16 amino acids. CDR1 and CDR2 from the germline V gene are KGHDR and SFDVKD. CDR3 in amino acids: CATSDSRDRATYGYTF. In DNA, the CDR3 is TGTGCCACCAGTGACTCCCGGGACAGGGCTACCTATGGCTACACCTTC.

This clonotype was picked up a small number of times. The CDR3, as DNA: TGCGCCAGCAGCGGGGGGAAGGGGAACGAGCAGTACTTC. This gives the protein CASSGGKGNEQYF. V is TRBV5-1 and J is TRBJ2-7; the D gene is possibly TRBD2 (6 bases). Germline lookup yields CDR1 SGHRS and CDR2 YFSETQ. This CDR3 contains 13 residues. Trimming took off 4 bases at V and 5 bases at J, with 13 bases between the two ends. Using reference TRBV5-1 and TRBJ2-7 for the parts outside the CDR3, the full variable domain is KAGVTQTPRYLIKTRGQQVTLSCSPISGHRSVSWYQQTPGQGLQFLFEYFSETQRNKGNFPGRFSGRQFSNSRSEMNVSTLELGDSALYLCASSGGKGNEQYFGPGTRLTVT.